Below, 15 T cell receptor beta chains from the same sample are listed, as sequenced in a study of T cell repertoires in cytomegalovirus infection. TCRdb reprocessed the reads with MiXCR, giving one entry per CDR3 protein. The sample has around 340,000 distinct CDR3 sequences, almost 30% seen once. Their recognized antigens are unknown. The sequences come from cultured PBMCs, collected from culture after CMV antigen stimulation. These receptors originate from a human donor in good health (CMV status not recorded). Some clones in this sample may be carry-over from other donors' samples.

This clonotype was observed a handful of times. The J gene is TRBJ2-1, the V gene TRBV6-1, with a weak D call TRBD1 (5 bases). The CDR3 totals 16 residues. V lost 2 bases and J 2 bases, leaving 13 bases between the germline ends. Germline V gene sequence: CDR1 MNHNS, CDR2 SASEGT. The CDR3 DNA is TGTGCCAGCAGTGAACGCGCAGGGATCCCCTACAATGAGCAGTTCTTC. Its translation is CASSERAGIPYNEQFF.

There are many counts of this clonotype. This chain joins TRBV7-2 and TRBJ2-3, with D uncertain. The length of the CDR3 is 14 residues. In germline, CDR1 is SGHTA, CDR2 FQGNSA. V shed 5 bases and J shed 4 bases, with 13 bases lying between them. CDR3 loop: CASSPLEVADTQYF. The CDR3 DNA follows: TGTGCCAGCAGCCCCCTCGAGGTAGCAGATACGCAGTATTTT.

The genes are TRBV7-6 and TRBJ2-2; D remains ambiguous. Germline V gives CDR1 SGHVS, CDR2 FNYEAQ. Trimming removed 1 base at V and 6 bases at J, with 6 bases between. This CDR3 comprises 13 residues. CDR3 coding DNA: TGTGCCAGCAGCTTAGGTGACGCCGGGGAGCTGTTTTTT. Translated, it gives CASSLGDAGELFF.

This clonotype was recorded at least ten times. The gene calls are TRBV7-2 and TRBJ1-2; D call uncertain. From germline, CDR1 is SGHTA and CDR2 FQGNSA. The germline V and J ends were trimmed by 5 bases and 4 bases, with 14 bases remaining between them. The CDR3 is 14 residues long. CDR3 sequence: CASSGRVPLYGYTF. CDR3 DNA sequence: TGTGCCAGCAGCGGGCGGGTCCCTCTCTATGGCTACACCTTC.

The rearrangement uses TRBV28 and TRBJ1-1; perhaps TRBD1 as D (5 bases). V shed 4 bases and J shed 3 bases, with 12 bases lying between them. CDR3 length: 14 residues. Germline V gene lookup returns CDR1 MDHEN and CDR2 SYDVKM. CDR3 in amino acids: CASSSGTMDTEAFF. The CDR3 DNA reads TGTGCCAGCAGTTCGGGGACTATGGACACTGAAGCTTTCTTT.

The chain has TRBV9 and TRBJ2-1; 9 bases line up with TRBD2. CDR3 length: 15 residues. Germline CDR1 SGDLS, CDR2 YYNGEE. The ends lost 4 bases at V and 4 bases at J; junction bases unmatched: 6. Here the CDR3 reads CASSPAGGHYNEQFF. CDR3 bases: TGTGCCAGCAGCCCAGCGGGAGGTCATTACAATGAGCAGTTCTTC.

There are many counts of this clonotype. The chain joins TRBV6-2 or TRBV6-3 to TRBJ1-1; TRBD1 is a possible D gene (5 bases). V was trimmed by 6 bases and J by 4 bases, leaving 15 bases between them. The CDR3 loop spans 14 amino acids. The V gene's germline CDR1 is MNHEY and CDR2 SVGEGT. CDR3 sequence: CASREPRGSTEAFF. Here the CDR3 DNA reads TGTGCCAGCAGGGAACCCCGGGGCAGCACTGAAGCTTTCTTT.

The V and J genes are TRBV19 and TRBJ2-1; 14 bases are shared with TRBD2. With 7 bases clipped from V and 10 bases from J, the junction kept 6 bases outside the gene matches. This CDR3 contains 14 residues. Germline V gene sequence: CDR1 LNHDA, CDR2 SQIVND (reference sequence). CDR3 bases: TGTGCCAGTACTCTCGGACTAGCGGGAGGCGAGCAGTTCTTC. Its translation is CASTLGLAGGEQFF.

This clonotype was seen many times. This sequence joins TRBV5-6 and TRBJ1-5; D is unresolved. The CDR3 has 16 residues. The germline gives CDR1 SGHDT, CDR2 YYEEEE. Trimming pared 1 base from V and 4 bases from J, leaving 15 bases between. The CDR3 region has the DNA TGTGCCAGCAGCTTGTTTACGGGAAGGGATAATCAGCCCCAGCATTTT. Protein product: CASSLFTGRDNQPQHF.

The CDR3 loop is CASRIAGTDTQYF. CDR3 sequence (DNA): TGTGCCAGCAGAATAGCGGGGACAGATACGCAGTATTTT. The J gene is TRBJ2-3, the V gene TRBV12-3 or TRBV12-4; 8 nucleotides agree with TRBD2. Losses at the gene ends were 6 bases for V and 3 bases for J; bases not matched to a gene: 2. CDR3 size: 13 residues.

The chain has TRBV3-1 and TRBJ1-1; no reliable D call. The germline V gene has CDR1 LGHDT and CDR2 YNNKEL (reference sequence). V lost 4 bases, J lost 5 bases, and 8 bases lay in between. The CDR3 has 12 amino acids. The CDR3 spells CASSRRWTEAFF. CDR3 nucleotides: TGTGCCAGCAGCCGAAGATGGACTGAAGCTTTCTTT.

V usage is TRBV10-3 and J usage is TRBJ2-7; unclear D gene. The CDR3 consists of 11 residues. Deletions cut 2 bases from V and 5 bases from J, with 4 bases between. CDR1 and CDR2 (germline): ENHRY, SYGVKD. CDR3 DNA sequence: TGTGCCATCAGTGAGAAGGACGAGCAGTACTTC. Its translation: CAISEKDEQYF.

V and J are TRBV27 and TRBJ1-1; no definite D call. V dropped 2 bases and J dropped 0 bases, with 22 bases sitting between them. The length of the CDR3 is 19 residues. Germline V gene sequence: CDR1 MNHEY, CDR2 SMNVEV (reference sequence). DNA of the CDR3: TGTGCCAGCAGTTTAAAGGGATCAGGACGGCGTTTCATGAACACTGAAGCTTTCTTT. Translating gives CASSLKGSGRRFMNTEAFF.

This chain links TRBV5-1 with TRBJ2-7; 9 bases line up with TRBD1. The V gene's germline CDR1 is SGHRS and CDR2 YFSETQ. The V and J ends lost 4 bases and 0 bases, in that order; junction bases with no gene match: 8. This CDR3 has 16 amino acids. CDR3 DNA: TGCGCCAGCAGCCCCGGACAGGGGTACGGCTCCTACGAGCAGTACTTC. The encoded protein is CASSPGQGYGSYEQYF.

For the CDR3, the DNA is TGCGCCAGCAGCGCTGAGGGACAGCTCAATCAGCCCCAGCATTTT. Encoded protein: CASSAEGQLNQPQHF. This chain links TRBV5-1 with TRBJ1-5; 7 nucleotides match TRBD1. The CDR3 consists of 15 residues. Germline lookup yields CDR1 SGHRS and CDR2 YFSETQ. The V gene end was trimmed by 4 bases and the J gene end by 3 bases; junction bases not matched to a gene: 7. Using reference TRBV5-1 and TRBJ1-5 for the parts outside the CDR3, the full variable domain is KAGVTQTPRYLIKTRGQQVTLSCSPISGHRSVSWYQQTPGQGLQFLFEYFSETQRNKGNFPGRFSGRQFSNSRSEMNVSTLELGDSALYLCASSAEGQLNQPQHFGDGTRLSIL.